A single sample is the source of the 20 T cell receptor beta chains below, sequenced in a study of shared clonotypes between healthy human individuals. Using immunoSEQ multiplex PCR, the repertoire was profiled, and TCRdb retains in-frame clones only, with some absent. The table shows roughly 2.2 million clones, with more than 85% occurring only once. The sequenced material came from naive CD4+ T cells from PBMCs. Subset meaning: CD45RA+ positively selected. The receptors were gathered from a man between 18 and 29 years old in good health. Some clones in this sample may be carry-over from other donors' samples.

The V gene is TRBV5-1, the J gene TRBJ2-3, with D possibly matching TRBD1 (5 bases). The CDR3 length is 14 residues. V lost 5 bases and J 0 bases, leaving 10 bases between the germline ends. The V gene's germline CDR1 is SGHRS and CDR2 YFSETQ. CDR3 DNA: TGCGCCAGCAGAGACAGTTCTAGCACAGATACGCAGTATTTT. Its protein is CASRDSSSTDTQYF. The entire variable domain, with the rest obtained from reference TRBV5-1 and TRBJ2-3, is as follows: KAGVTQTPRYLIKTRGQQVTLSCSPISGHRSVSWYQQTPGQGLQFLFEYFSETQRNKGNFPGRFSGRQFSNSRSEMNVSTLELGDSALYLCASRDSSSTDTQYFGPGTRLTVL.

With respect to this clone: The same CDR3 arises from other DNA sequences in this sample as well. This chain joins TRBV10-3 and TRBJ1-5; D unclear. V was pared by 0 bases and J by 4 bases, with 7 bases between. Germline V gives CDR1 ENHRY, CDR2 SYGVKD. The CDR3 is 14 residues long. The CDR3 region is CAISESGGNQPQHF. The CDR3 coding sequence is TGTGCCATCAGTGAGTCGGGTGGGAATCAGCCCCAGCATTTT.

The table lists this clone with a few counts. CDR3 sequence: CASSAFGISGTEAFF. DNA of the CDR3: TGTGCCAGCAGCGCGTTCGGCATTTCGGGCACTGAAGCTTTCTTT. The rearrangement joins TRBV2 to TRBJ1-1, with D unclear. The CDR3 extends over 15 amino acids. CDR1 is SNHLY, CDR2 FYNNEI, per germline. With 6 bases removed from V and 4 bases from J, the gap between germline ends came to 18 bases.

V is TRBV18 and J is TRBJ1-2, with D possibly matching TRBD1 (6 bases). V lost 5 bases and J 5 bases, leaving 12 bases between the germline ends. Germline CDR1 KGHSH, CDR2 LQKENI. The CDR3 consists of 13 residues. CDR3 sequence: CASSSRQDYGYTF. DNA of the CDR3: TGTGCCAGCTCATCCCGACAGGATTATGGCTACACCTTC.

This clone was detected once. Compared with germline, one end of the junction differs, possibly owing to a read error. V gene TRBV5-1 combines with J gene TRBJ1-1; a possible D gene is TRBD1 (5 bases). Germline assignment: CDR1 SGHRS and CDR2 YFSETQ. CDR3 length: 14 amino acids. CDR3 DNA: TGCGCGAGCATGAGGGACGGATCGAACACTGAAGCTTTCTTT. Its translation: CASMRDGSNTEAFF.

This clone showed up just once. The chain carries TRBV5-1 and TRBJ2-5, with a weak D call TRBD1 (5 bases). The length of the CDR3 is 14 residues. The V gene's germline CDR1 is SGHRS and CDR2 YFSETQ. Trimming cost V 1 base and J 1 base, with 8 bases left between them. Here the CDR3 DNA reads TGCGCCAGCAGCTTGTGGCAGGGCCAAGAGACCCAGTACTTC. This encodes CASSLWQGQETQYF.

This chain joins TRBV19 and TRBJ1-2; 7 bases match TRBD1. The CDR3 runs to 14 residues. Germline lookup yields CDR1 LNHDA and CDR2 SQIVND (reference sequence). V lost 8 bases to trimming and J lost 5 bases; unmatched junction nucleotides: 11. CDR3: CASSYDREEYGYTF. In DNA form, the CDR3 reads TGTGCCAGTTCCTACGACAGGGAAGAGTATGGCTACACCTTC.

J is TRBJ2-7 and V is TRBV30, with 7 bases fitting TRBD1. Germline V gene lookup returns CDR1 GTSNPN and CDR2 SVGIG (reference sequence). Trimming cost V 2 bases and J 2 bases; bases outside gene matches: 3. This CDR3 region has 13 residues. CDR3 DNA sequence: TGTGCCTGGAGTAAGGGGGCAGCCTACGAGCAGTACTTC. Its translation is CAWSKGAAYEQYF. The variable domain in full, with the rest retrieved from reference TRBV30 and TRBJ2-7, is SQTIHQWPATLVQPVGSPLSLECTVEGTSNPNLYWYRQAAGRGLQLLFYSVGIGQISSEVPQNLSASRPQDRQFILSSKKLLLSDSGFYLCAWSKGAAYEQYFGPGTRLTVT.

The rearrangement links TRBV18 to TRBJ2-3; D might be TRBD2 (5 bases). CDR3 size: 13 residues. Germline-derived CDR1 and CDR2 are KGHSH and LQKENI. V was trimmed by 5 bases and J by 5 bases, leaving 11 bases between them. The CDR3 region is CASSSSGGDTQYF. DNA of the CDR3: TGTGCCAGCTCATCAAGCGGAGGAGATACGCAGTATTTT.

The chain couples TRBV5-1 to TRBJ2-3; no firm D call. Trimming cost V 2 bases and J 0 bases, with 10 bases left between them. The CDR3 consists of 15 residues. Germline CDR1 and CDR2: SGHRS and YFSETQ. The CDR3 reads CASSLPQTSTDTQYF. In DNA, the CDR3 is TGCGCCAGCAGCTTACCGCAAACTAGCACAGATACGCAGTATTTT.

The rearrangement links TRBV10-2 to TRBJ2-3; no clear D. Germline CDR1 reads WSHSY; CDR2 reads SAAADI. The V end was cut by 7 bases, the J end by 6 bases, with 8 bases between. The CDR3 sequence is 11 residues long. CDR3 protein: CASNPEDTQYF. DNA of the CDR3: TGCGCCAGCAACCCCGAGGATACGCAGTATTTT.

The V call is TRBV28, the J call TRBJ2-7, with D tentatively TRBD1 (6 bases). This CDR3 region has 11 residues. Germline loops: CDR1 MDHEN, CDR2 SYDVKM. V shed 6 bases and J shed 4 bases, with 7 bases lying between them. Written as DNA, the CDR3 is TGTGCCAGCAGAACAGGGTACGAGCAGTACTTC. It specifies CASRTGYEQYF. Looking up the rest from reference TRBV28 and TRBJ2-7 gives the full variable domain: DVKVTQSSRYLVKRTGEKVFLECVQDMDHENMFWYRQDPGLGLRLIYFSYDVKMKEKGDIPEGYSVSREKKERFSLILESASTNQTSMYLCASRTGYEQYFGPGTRLTVT.

This sequence joins TRBV30 and TRBJ2-7, with 8 bases identical to TRBD1. Germline trimming cut 4 bases from V and 6 bases from J; bases unmatched to any gene: 8. Looked up from germline, CDR1 is GTSNPN and CDR2 is SVGIG (reference sequence). The CDR3 has 13 residues. Here the CDR3 DNA reads TGTGCCTGGACTCGTGACAGGGGTGGCGAGCAGTACTTC. It yields the protein CAWTRDRGGEQYF.

The rearrangement uses TRBV9 and TRBJ1-2, with D possibly matching TRBD1 (5 bases). The germline V gene has CDR1 SGDLS and CDR2 YYNGEE. CDR3 length equals 12 residues. V was clipped by 7 bases and J by 5 bases, with 12 bases between them. Here the CDR3 reads CASSGDPYGYTF. The DNA for the CDR3 is TGTGCCAGCTCGGGGGATCCTTATGGCTACACCTTC.

The rearrangement joins TRBV19 to TRBJ1-2; 7 bases match TRBD1. V lost 6 bases, J lost 4 bases, and 8 bases stayed unmatched. The CDR3 covers 14 residues. CDR1 and CDR2 from the germline V gene are LNHDA and SQIVND (reference sequence). Here the CDR3 reads CASSLQGLGYGYTF. In DNA, the CDR3 is TGTGCCAGTAGCTTACAGGGGCTCGGCTATGGCTACACCTTC.

J is TRBJ1-1 and V is TRBV18; D is ambiguous. Trimming took 2 bases from V and 4 from J, leaving 14 bases between them. This CDR3 is built from 15 residues. From germline, CDR1 is KGHSH and CDR2 LQKENI. Here the CDR3 DNA reads TGTGCCAGCTCACCAAGTTGGGGAGAGGGCACTGAAGCTTTCTTT. Its protein is CASSPSWGEGTEAFF.

The rearrangement uses TRBV5-1 and TRBJ2-3; TRBD2 agrees at 11 bases. In germline, CDR1 is SGHRS, CDR2 YFSETQ. The CDR3 is made up of 14 amino acids. Unmatched junction bases numbered 2, after V lost 4 bases and J lost 4 bases. The CDR3 region has the DNA TGCGCCAGCAGCCGACTAGCGGGATCAGATACGCAGTATTTT. Its protein is CASSRLAGSDTQYF. Supplemented by reference TRBV5-1 and TRBJ2-3, the full variable domain reads KAGVTQTPRYLIKTRGQQVTLSCSPISGHRSVSWYQQTPGQGLQFLFEYFSETQRNKGNFPGRFSGRQFSNSRSEMNVSTLELGDSALYLCASSRLAGSDTQYFGPGTRLTVL.

V gene TRBV28 combines with J gene TRBJ1-2; TRBD1 might be the D (6 bases). Germline V gene sequence: CDR1 MDHEN, CDR2 SYDVKM. With 6 bases removed from V and 4 bases from J, the gap between germline ends came to 21 bases. The CDR3 has 16 residues. CDR3 sequence reads: CASSPSDTGLLYGYTF. CDR3 in DNA: TGTGCCAGCAGCCCCTCTGACACAGGGCTACTCTATGGCTACACCTTC.

This chain connects TRBV19 to TRBJ2-7; 10 nucleotides line up with TRBD1. V dropped 5 bases and J dropped 2; count of bases not matched to a gene: 6. This CDR3 comprises 15 residues. The germline gives CDR1 LNHDA, CDR2 SQIVND (reference sequence). CDR3 amino acids: CASSQRDRGTYEQYF. CDR3 nucleotides: TGTGCCAGTAGTCAAAGGGACAGGGGAACCTACGAGCAGTACTTC.

As for this clone: Other nucleotide sequences from this sample produce the same CDR3. The V call is TRBV27, the J call TRBJ1-1; D is unclear. The germline CDR1 and CDR2 sequences are MNHEY and SMNVEV (reference sequence). CDR3 size: 15 residues. The ends were cut back, 5 bases at V and 0 bases at J, with 13 bases in the middle. The CDR3 sequence: CASSPRGAVNTEAFF. CDR3 sequence (DNA): TGTGCCAGCAGTCCTCGGGGAGCCGTGAACACTGAAGCTTTCTTT.